These 17 T cell receptor beta chains were sequenced from one sample in a study of T cells in Graves' hyperthyroidism and ophthalmopathy. Amplification targeted TCR beta CDR3 regions from RNA transcripts. The HTBI primer set was used in a first-round RT-PCR of the TCR CDR3. One entry per CDR3 protein, called by TCRdb with MiXCR from the multiplex PCR reads. Of around 350,000 distinct CDR3 sequences listed, 19% are singletons. The sample comprised blood. These receptors came from a woman younger than 30 with Graves' hyperthyroidism.

This clonotype was observed at least ten times. The chain employs TRBV7-3 and TRBJ2-5, with 10 bases identical to TRBD2. Germline CDR1 SGHTA, CDR2 FQGTGA. This CDR3 contains 15 residues. The trim removed 3 bases at V and 2 bases at J, leaving 3 bases unmatched. In nucleotides, the CDR3 is TGTGCCAGCAGCTTGCAAGCGGGGGGGCAAGAGACCCAGTACTTC. Its protein is CASSLQAGGQETQYF.

This clonotype was recorded many times. The chain combines TRBV7-2 with TRBJ1-2; possible D gene TRBD1, 6 bases. Trimming left V 3 bases short and J 4 bases short, with 18 bases between. This CDR3 is built from 16 residues. Germline-derived CDR1 and CDR2 are SGHTA and FQGNSA. This CDR3 reads CASSLRDTGPPYGYTF. Here the CDR3 DNA reads TGTGCCAGCAGCTTGCGGGACACGGGACCACCCTATGGCTACACCTTC.

Ten or more counts support this clonotype. The rearrangement joins TRBV18 to TRBJ1-1; D is unclear. The CDR3 contains 13 residues. Germline CDR1 is KGHSH and CDR2 is LQKENI. Trimming took 1 base from V and 2 from J, leaving 5 bases between them. In DNA, the CDR3 is TGTGCCAGCTCACCACGCGATAACACTGAAGCTTTCTTT. It codes for CASSPRDNTEAFF.

This clonotype appeared many times. The chain links TRBV12-3 or TRBV12-4 to TRBJ1-2; possibly TRBD1 for D (5 bases). CDR3 length: 13 residues. Trimming removed 2 bases at V and 8 bases at J, with 12 bases between. CDR3 loop: CASSLSEGLGYTF. CDR3 DNA sequence: TGTGCCAGCAGTTTATCAGAGGGGCTCGGCTACACCTTC.

This clonotype was counted ten times or more. J is TRBJ2-7 and V is TRBV28; D possibly matches TRBD1 or TRBD2 (6 bases each). The CDR3 runs 15 residues. V gave up 5 bases and J gave up 2 bases, with 16 bases separating them. Germline V lookup: CDR1 MDHEN, CDR2 SYDVKM. In DNA form, the CDR3 reads TGTGCCAGCAGTGCATTGGGGGGCGATACCTACGAGCAGTACTTC. The encoded protein is CASSALGGDTYEQYF.

This clonotype occurred many times. The V call is TRBV2, the J call TRBJ1-1, with a possible D match to TRBD1 (5 bases). With 8 bases removed from V and 11 bases from J, the gap between germline ends came to 12 bases. This CDR3 comprises 10 residues. Germline CDR1 and CDR2: SNHLY and FYNNEI. CDR3 coding DNA: TGTGCCAGCGGGCGGGGGTCCGCTTTCTTT. It codes for CASGRGSAFF.

Many counts were recorded for this clonotype. CDR3 nucleotides: TGCGCCAGCAACGCCCTCCCTACTAACTATGGCTACACCTTC. It translates to CASNALPTNYGYTF. The gene calls are TRBV4-1 and TRBJ1-2; no clear D. Between the trimmed V and J ends, which lost 7 bases and 0 bases, there was a span of 12 bases. In germline, CDR1 is MGHRA, CDR2 YSYEKL. The CDR3 spans 14 residues.

This clonotype was recorded at least ten times. V gene TRBV11-2 combines with J gene TRBJ2-5; D remains ambiguous. Between the trimmed V and J ends, which lost 0 bases and 7 bases, there was a span of 9 bases. CDR3 size: 13 residues. CDR1 is SGHAT and CDR2 is FQNNGV in the germline V gene. CDR3 residues: CASSLEGFGTQYF. The CDR3 bases are TGTGCCAGCAGCTTAGAGGGTTTTGGGACCCAGTACTTC.

This clonotype was seen ten or more times. The chain joins TRBV7-3 to TRBJ1-2, with D possibly matching TRBD1 (6 bases). The CDR3 sequence is 14 residues long. Trimming cost V 5 bases and J 3 bases, with 13 bases left between them. Germline lookup yields CDR1 SGHTA and CDR2 FQGTGA. The CDR3 coding sequence is TGTGCCAGCAGCGATACCGCAGGGGACTATGGCTACACCTTC. Residues: CASSDTAGDYGYTF.

The sample holds a few counts of this clonotype. The chain employs TRBV5-1 and TRBJ2-3, with D possibly TRBD2 on 7 matching bases. Germline V lookup: CDR1 SGHRS, CDR2 YFSETQ. V lost 3 bases and J 0 bases, leaving 11 bases between the germline ends. The length of the CDR3 is 15 residues. The CDR3 loop reads CASSWEGGSTDTQYF. CDR3 bases: TGCGCCAGCAGCTGGGAGGGGGGTAGCACAGATACGCAGTATTTT.

This clonotype was seen repeatedly, ten times or more. This chain uses TRBV6-5 with TRBJ1-2; D is unclear. The CDR3 length is 13 residues. V was cut by 2 bases and J by 6 bases, with 10 bases left in between. The germline CDR1 and CDR2 sequences are MNHEY and SVGAGI. CDR3 nucleotides: TGTGCCAGCAGTTACCGTGGACTTCATGGCTACACCTTC. It yields the protein CASSYRGLHGYTF.

V gene TRBV12-5 combines with J gene TRBJ1-1; 7 positions match TRBD1. Trimming took 6 bases from V and 6 from J; bases not matched to a gene: 10. CDR3 length equals 14 residues. Germline assignment: CDR1 LGHNT and CDR2 FRNRAP. CDR3 in DNA: TGTGCTAGTGGCTCTAGACAGGGTTTGGCTGAAGCTTTCTTT. Translation: CASGSRQGLAEAFF.

This clonotype was detected only a few times. This may arise from a read error, as a much more abundant clone is one base away. The chain joins TRBV3-1 to TRBJ2-7, with D possibly TRBD1 on 6 matching bases. The length of the CDR3 is 13 residues. CDR1 is LGHDT, CDR2 YNNKEL, per germline (reference sequence). Trimming removed 6 bases from V and 0 bases from J, with 9 bases in between. Written as DNA, the CDR3 is TGTGCCAGCAGAGAGGACAGCTCCTACGAGCAGTACTTC. Translating gives CASREDSSYEQYF.

This clonotype was picked up many times. The chain recombines TRBV20-1 with TRBJ2-7; 7 bases line up with TRBD1. Germline assignment: CDR1 DFQATT and CDR2 SNEGSKA (reference sequence). With 3 bases clipped from V and 5 bases from J, the junction kept 10 bases outside the gene matches. This CDR3 region has 14 residues. The CDR3 DNA is TGCAGTGCTAGTCGATTTGACAGGGTGGACGAGCAGTACTTC. It translates to CSASRFDRVDEQYF.

This clonotype has just one count. A read error may be the cause here, since a much bigger clone is one base away. The chain combines TRBV4-1 with TRBJ2-7; TRBD2 aligns across 9 bases. The CDR3 length is 17 residues. Germline values: CDR1 MGHRA, CDR2 YSYEKL. V lost 4 bases to trimming and J lost 6 bases; unmatched junction nucleotides: 16. The chain's CDR3 is CASSLRDGLALPPEQYF. The CDR3 DNA reads as TGCGCCAGCAGCCTGAGAGACGGACTAGCGTTACCACCCGAGCAGTACTTC.

This clonotype was recorded a few times. A much larger clone differs from this one at a single base, so this may be a read error. The V call is TRBV20-1, the J call TRBJ1-1; D might be TRBD1 (5 bases). The CDR3 is 13 residues long. In germline, CDR1 is DFQATT, CDR2 SNEGSKA (reference sequence). The CDR3 reads CRAIPDRDTEACF. The CDR3 coding sequence is TGCAGAGCAATTCCAGACAGAGACACTGAAGCTTGCTTT.

There are many counts of this clonotype. The chain joins TRBV6-5 to TRBJ1-3; a possible D gene is TRBD1 (5 bases). Germline assignment: CDR1 MNHEY and CDR2 SVGAGI. The CDR3 is made up of 15 amino acids. Trimming pared 0 bases from V and 3 bases from J, leaving 9 bases between. CDR3 loop: CASSYSGDFGNTIYF. CDR3 sequence (DNA): TGTGCCAGCAGTTACTCGGGGGATTTTGGAAACACCATATATTTT.